These 5 T cell receptor beta chains share one sample of origin, sequenced in a study of T cells in Graves' hyperthyroidism and ophthalmopathy (dated by TCRdb to the late 2010s). Library creation used multiplex PCR. These reads were obtained on an Illumina HiSeq 2000. The TCR beta CDR3 regions were amplified from RNA transcripts. The TCR CDR3 was subjected to a first round of RT-PCR using the HTBI primer set and the Qiagen OneStep RT-PCR kit. In TCRdb, the public reads were trimmed at Q25 with fastp and aligned with MiXCR, with productive beta chains retained. When rows share a CDR3 protein, they turn into one entry using the most common DNA and genes. Here the sample has roughly 510,000 distinct CDR3 sequences; more than 20% occur a single time. Jointly, the top ten make up more than 20% of the sample. The specimen was blood. The receptors were gathered from a man between 18 and 29 years old with Graves' hyperthyroidism.

The J gene is TRBJ2-1, the V gene TRBV20-1; D might be TRBD2 (5 bases). Per germline, CDR1 DFQATT and CDR2 SNEGSKA (reference sequence). This CDR3 comprises 15 residues. Deletions cut 0 bases from V and 0 bases from J, with 9 bases between. This CDR3 reads CSARDLTSSYNEQFF. The DNA of the CDR3 is TGCAGTGCTAGAGATCTTACTAGCTCCTACAATGAGCAGTTCTTC.

V is TRBV27 and J is TRBJ2-7, with D possibly being TRBD2 (5 bases). There are 13 residues in the CDR3. Trimming cost V 10 bases and J 2 bases, with 15 bases left between them. The germline CDR1 and CDR2 sequences are MNHEY and SMNVEV (reference sequence). The CDR3 sequence: CATHPGTAYEQYF. DNA for the CDR3: TGTGCCACCCACCCGGGAACAGCCTACGAGCAGTACTTC.

This clonotype was counted many times. The chain is built from TRBV6-1 and TRBJ1-3; TRBD1 matches at 10 bases. The CDR3 spans 15 residues. The germline V gene encodes CDR1 MNHNS and CDR2 SASEGT. V shed 1 base and J 4 bases; nucleotides not matched to a gene: 1. CDR3 coding DNA: TGTGCCAGCAGTGAAGGACAGGGGGCGGGAAACACCATATATTTT. Protein: CASSEGQGAGNTIYF.

V gene TRBV6-1 combines with J gene TRBJ1-5, with D unresolved. CDR1 MNHNS and CDR2 SASEGT come from the germline V gene. Trimming pared 6 bases from V and 7 bases from J, leaving 13 bases between. The CDR3 totals 13 residues. The chain's CDR3 is CASRGWDYQPQHF. The CDR3, as DNA: TGTGCCAGCAGGGGCTGGGATTACCAGCCCCAGCATTTT.

This clonotype was counted a few times. The chain has TRBV4-2 and TRBJ1-1; 8 positions match TRBD1. Germline assignment: CDR1 LGHNA and CDR2 YNFKEQ. The CDR3 consists of 17 residues. V shed 5 bases and J 3 bases; nucleotides not matched to a gene: 14. The CDR3 DNA is TGTGCCAGCAGCAGAACACCACGGATGGACAGGGACACTGAAGCTTTCTTT. Translated, it gives CASSRTPRMDRDTEAFF.